This TCR beta chain is drawn from a study of blood T cell repertoires in COVID-19. Study background: From T cells, B-cell-depleted T cells, or PBMCs came the material, which was cDNA or gDNA.

The data were produced by immunoSEQ multiplex PCR, yet TCRdb's version contains in-frame clones alone and is incomplete. Here the sample spans hundreds of thousands of clones, 85% to 90% being singletons. V dropped 5 bases and J dropped 4 bases, with 11 bases sitting between them. The germline V gene encodes CDR1 SEHNR and CDR2 FQNEAQ (reference sequence). The CDR3 spans 14 residues. The TCR originated in a man aged 18 to 35 who had recovered from COVID-19. Material: PBMCs or T cells enriched from blood (not recorded which). This chain joins TRBV7-9 and TRBJ1-4; D uncertain. The CDR3 spells CASSGWGDNEKLFF. CDR3 sequence (DNA): TGTGCCAGCAGCGGGTGGGGAGATAATGAAAAACTGTTTTTT.